In its sample, the clone carrying this T cell receptor beta chain was seen a few times. Its antigen is unknown. The same CDR3 arises from other DNA sequences in this sample as well. Trimming removed 3 bases at V and 1 base at J, with 6 bases between. CDR3 length equals 13 residues. The V gene's germline CDR1 is LNHDA and CDR2 SQIVND (reference sequence). This sample was taken from a study of radiotherapy plus CTLA-4 blockade in lung cancer. Overall study: For 15% to 20% of patients, objective responses occurred, and about 33% had disease control. Study outcomes and limitations: Blood saw expansion of tumor-derived TCR clones after radiotherapy plus ipilimumab. Reports state that early shifts in blood T cell clones, with interferon-beta, best predicted response.

TCRdb's table, derived via immunoSEQ multiplex PCR, lists solely in-frame clones and lacks some. The table has 15,000 or so clones, approximately 76% seen once. Here the sequenced sample was peripheral blood, taken from a patient treated with radiotherapy plus ipilimumab. The sequence was collected from a human donor with non-small cell lung cancer whose response to radiotherapy plus ipilimumab could not be evaluated. The chain employs TRBV19 and TRBJ1-1; no definite D call. CDR3 residues: CASSIDRNTEAFF. The CDR3 bases are TGTGCCAGTAGTATCGATAGGAACACTGAAGCTTTCTTT. The full variable domain, in which reference TRBV19 and TRBJ1-1 provide the parts outside the CDR3, is DGGITQSPKYLFRKEGQNVTLSCEQNLNHDAMYWYRQDPGQGLRLIYYSQIVNDFQKGDIAEGYSVSREKKESFPLTVTSAQKNPTAFYLCASSIDRNTEAFFGQGTRLTVV.